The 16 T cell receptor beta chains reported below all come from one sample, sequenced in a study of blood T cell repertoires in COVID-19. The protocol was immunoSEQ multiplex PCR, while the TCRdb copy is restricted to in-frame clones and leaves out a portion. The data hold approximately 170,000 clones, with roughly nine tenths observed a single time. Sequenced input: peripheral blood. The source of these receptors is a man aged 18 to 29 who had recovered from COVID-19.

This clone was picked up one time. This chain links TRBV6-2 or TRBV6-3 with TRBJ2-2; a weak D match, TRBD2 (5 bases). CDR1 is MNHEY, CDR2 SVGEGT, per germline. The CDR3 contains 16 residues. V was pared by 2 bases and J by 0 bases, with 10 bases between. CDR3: CASSYRGVANTGELFF. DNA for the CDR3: TGTGCCAGCAGTTACCGGGGTGTCGCGAACACCGGGGAGCTGTTTTTT.

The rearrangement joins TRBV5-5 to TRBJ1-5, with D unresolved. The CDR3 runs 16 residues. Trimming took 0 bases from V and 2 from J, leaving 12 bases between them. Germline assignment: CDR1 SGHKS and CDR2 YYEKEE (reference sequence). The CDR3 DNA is TGTGCCAGCAGCTTGGGAGTCTCAACTGGCAATCAGCCCCAGCATTTT. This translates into CASSLGVSTGNQPQHF. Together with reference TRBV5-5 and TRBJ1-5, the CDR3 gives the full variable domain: DAGVTQSPTHLIKTRGQQVTLRCSPISGHKSVSWYQQVLGQGPQFIFQYYEKEERGRGNFPDRFSARQFPNYSSELNVNALLLGDSALYLCASSLGVSTGNQPQHFGDGTRLSIL.

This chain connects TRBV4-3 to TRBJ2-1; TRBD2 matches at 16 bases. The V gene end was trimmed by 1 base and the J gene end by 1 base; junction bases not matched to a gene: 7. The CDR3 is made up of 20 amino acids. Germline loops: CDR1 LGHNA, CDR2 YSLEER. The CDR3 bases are TGCGCCAGCAGCCAAGGGGGACTAGCGGGAGGGCCCTTTTCCTACAATGAGCAGTTCTTC. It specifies CASSQGGLAGGPFSYNEQFF.

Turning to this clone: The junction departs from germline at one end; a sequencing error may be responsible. The CDR3 region has the DNA TGTGCTAGCAGCTCCGCCCGAGGCTCTGGGGCCAACGTCCTGACTTTC. This sequence encodes CASSSARGSGANVLTF. This chain connects TRBV7-7 to TRBJ2-6; D is unclear. Germline V gives CDR1 SSHAT, CDR2 FNYEAQ (reference sequence). CDR3 length equals 16 residues.

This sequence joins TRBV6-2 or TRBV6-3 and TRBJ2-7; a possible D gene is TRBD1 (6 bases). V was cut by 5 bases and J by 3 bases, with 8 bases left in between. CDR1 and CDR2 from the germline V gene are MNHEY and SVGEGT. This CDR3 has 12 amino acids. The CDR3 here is CASSRQVYEQYF. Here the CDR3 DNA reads TGTGCCAGCAGTAGACAGGTCTACGAGCAGTACTTC.

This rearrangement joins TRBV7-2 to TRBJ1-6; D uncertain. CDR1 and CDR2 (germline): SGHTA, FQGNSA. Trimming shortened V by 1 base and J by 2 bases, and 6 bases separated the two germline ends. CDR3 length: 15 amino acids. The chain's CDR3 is CASSLVGAYNSPLHF. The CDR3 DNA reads TGTGCCAGCAGCTTAGTGGGCGCCTATAATTCACCCCTCCACTTT.

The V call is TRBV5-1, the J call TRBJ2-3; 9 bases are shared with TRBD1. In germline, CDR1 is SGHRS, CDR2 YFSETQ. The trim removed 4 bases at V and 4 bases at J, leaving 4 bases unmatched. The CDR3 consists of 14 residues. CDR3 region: CASSLTGGSDTQYF. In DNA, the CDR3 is TGCGCCAGCAGCCTGACAGGGGGTTCAGATACGCAGTATTTT. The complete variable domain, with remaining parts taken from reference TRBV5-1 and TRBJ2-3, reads KAGVTQTPRYLIKTRGQQVTLSCSPISGHRSVSWYQQTPGQGLQFLFEYFSETQRNKGNFPGRFSGRQFSNSRSEMNVSTLELGDSALYLCASSLTGGSDTQYFGPGTRLTVL.

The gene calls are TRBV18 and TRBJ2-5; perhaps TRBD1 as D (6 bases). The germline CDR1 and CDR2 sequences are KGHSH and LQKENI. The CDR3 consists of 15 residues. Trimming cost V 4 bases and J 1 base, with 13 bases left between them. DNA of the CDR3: TGTGCCAGCTCACTAAACCACAGGGCCCAAGAGACCCAGTACTTC. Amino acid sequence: CASSLNHRAQETQYF.

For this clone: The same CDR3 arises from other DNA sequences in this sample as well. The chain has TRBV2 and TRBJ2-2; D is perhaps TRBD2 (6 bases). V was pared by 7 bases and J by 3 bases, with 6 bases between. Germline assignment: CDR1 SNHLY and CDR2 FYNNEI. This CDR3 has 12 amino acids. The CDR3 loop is CASKRDTGELFF. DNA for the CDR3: TGTGCCAGCAAGCGGGACACCGGGGAGCTGTTTTTT.

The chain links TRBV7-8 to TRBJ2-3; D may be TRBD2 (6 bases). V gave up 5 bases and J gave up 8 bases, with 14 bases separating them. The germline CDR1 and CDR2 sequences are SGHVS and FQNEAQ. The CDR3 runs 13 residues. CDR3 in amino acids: CASSRDSLGTQYF. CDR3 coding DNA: TGTGCCAGCAGCCGGGACTCGTTGGGTACGCAGTATTTT.

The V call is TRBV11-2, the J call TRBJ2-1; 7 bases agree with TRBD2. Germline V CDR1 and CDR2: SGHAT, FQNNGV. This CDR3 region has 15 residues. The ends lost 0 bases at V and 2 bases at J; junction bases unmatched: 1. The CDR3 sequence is CASSLDRGAYNEQFF. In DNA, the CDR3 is TGTGCCAGCAGCTTAGATCGGGGGGCCTACAATGAGCAGTTCTTC. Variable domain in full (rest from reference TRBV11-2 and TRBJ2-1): EAGVAQSPRYKIIEKRQSVAFWCNPISGHATLYWYQQILGQGPKLLIQFQNNGVVDDSQLPKDRFSAERLKGVDSTLKIQPAKLEDSAVYLCASSLDRGAYNEQFFGPGTRLTVL.

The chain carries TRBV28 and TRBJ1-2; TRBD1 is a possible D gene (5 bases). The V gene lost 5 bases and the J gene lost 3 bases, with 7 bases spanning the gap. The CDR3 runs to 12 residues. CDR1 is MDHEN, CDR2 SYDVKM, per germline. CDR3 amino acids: CASSQGYYGYTF. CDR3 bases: TGTGCCAGCAGTCAGGGCTACTATGGCTACACCTTC.

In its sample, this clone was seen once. CDR3 region: CATSREQGQGENEQFF. The CDR3 bases are TGTGCCACCAGCAGAGAGCAGGGACAGGGGGAGAATGAGCAGTTCTTC. The J gene is TRBJ2-1, the V gene TRBV15; 11 bases are a match to TRBD1. The CDR3 is made up of 16 amino acids. V shed 0 bases, J shed 7 bases, and the junction held 5 bases outside the gene matches. Germline V gene data show CDR1 as LNHNV and CDR2 as YYDKDF (reference sequence).

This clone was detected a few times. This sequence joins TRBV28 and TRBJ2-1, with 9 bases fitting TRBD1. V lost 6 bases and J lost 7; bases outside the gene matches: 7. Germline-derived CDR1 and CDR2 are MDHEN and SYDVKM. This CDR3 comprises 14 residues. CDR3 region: CASSRRDRVNEQFF. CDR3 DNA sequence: TGTGCCAGCAGCCGCCGGGACAGGGTTAATGAGCAGTTCTTC.

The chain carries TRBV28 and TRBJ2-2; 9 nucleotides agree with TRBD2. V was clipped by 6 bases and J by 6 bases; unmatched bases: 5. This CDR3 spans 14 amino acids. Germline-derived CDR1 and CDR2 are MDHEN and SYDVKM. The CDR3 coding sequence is TGTGCCAGCAGACAACTAGCGGGCTCCGGGGAGCTGTTTTTT. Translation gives CASRQLAGSGELFF.

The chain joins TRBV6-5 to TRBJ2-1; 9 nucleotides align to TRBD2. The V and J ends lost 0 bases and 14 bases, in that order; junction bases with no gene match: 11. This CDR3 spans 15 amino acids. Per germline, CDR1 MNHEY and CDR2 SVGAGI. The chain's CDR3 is CASSYSQTAGLAEFF. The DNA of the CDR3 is TGTGCCAGCAGTTACTCGCAGACGGCGGGACTAGCCGAGTTCTTC.